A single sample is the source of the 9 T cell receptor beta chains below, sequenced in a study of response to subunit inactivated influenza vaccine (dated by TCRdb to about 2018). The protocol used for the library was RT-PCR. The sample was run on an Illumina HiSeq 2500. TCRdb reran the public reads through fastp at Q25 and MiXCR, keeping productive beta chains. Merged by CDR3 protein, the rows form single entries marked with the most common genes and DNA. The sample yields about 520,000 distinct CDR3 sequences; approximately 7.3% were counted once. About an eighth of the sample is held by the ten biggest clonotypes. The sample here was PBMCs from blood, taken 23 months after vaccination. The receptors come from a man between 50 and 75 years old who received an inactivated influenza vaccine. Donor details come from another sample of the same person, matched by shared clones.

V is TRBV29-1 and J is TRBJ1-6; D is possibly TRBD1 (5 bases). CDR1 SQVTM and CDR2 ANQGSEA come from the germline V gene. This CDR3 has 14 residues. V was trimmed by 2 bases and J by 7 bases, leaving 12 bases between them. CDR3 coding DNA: TGCAGCGTTGAACAGGGCTTGAAGAATTCACCCCTCCACTTT. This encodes CSVEQGLKNSPLHF.

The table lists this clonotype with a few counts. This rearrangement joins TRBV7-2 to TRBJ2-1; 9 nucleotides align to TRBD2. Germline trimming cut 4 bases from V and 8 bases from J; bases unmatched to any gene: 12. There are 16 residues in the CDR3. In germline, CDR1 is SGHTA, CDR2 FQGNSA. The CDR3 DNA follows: TGTGCCAGCAGCTACTCCGGGACTAGCCCAGGCGATGAGCAGTTCTTC. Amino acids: CASSYSGTSPGDEQFF.

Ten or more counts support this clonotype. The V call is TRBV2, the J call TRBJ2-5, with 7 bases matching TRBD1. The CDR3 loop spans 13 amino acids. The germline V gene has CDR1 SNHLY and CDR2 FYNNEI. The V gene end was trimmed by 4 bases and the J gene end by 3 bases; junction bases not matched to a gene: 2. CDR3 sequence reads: CASSGTGEETQYF. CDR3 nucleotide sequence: TGTGCCAGCAGTGGGACAGGAGAAGAGACCCAGTACTTC. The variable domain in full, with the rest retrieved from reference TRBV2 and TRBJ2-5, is EPEVTQTPSHQVTQMGQEVILRCVPISNHLYFYWYRQILGQKVEFLVSFYNNEISEKSEIFDDQFSVERPDGSNFTLKIRSTKLEDSAMYFCASSGTGEETQYFGPGTRLLVL.

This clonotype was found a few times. The CDR3 here is CASSQTGTGVPYEQYF. CDR3 nucleotides: TGTGCCAGCAGCCAAACCGGGACAGGGGTACCCTACGAGCAGTACTTC. This rearrangement joins TRBV27 to TRBJ2-7, with 10 positions matching TRBD1. Germline loops: CDR1 MNHEY, CDR2 SMNVEV (reference sequence). There are 16 residues in the CDR3. V gave up 6 bases and J gave up 2 bases; unmatched junction bases: 10.

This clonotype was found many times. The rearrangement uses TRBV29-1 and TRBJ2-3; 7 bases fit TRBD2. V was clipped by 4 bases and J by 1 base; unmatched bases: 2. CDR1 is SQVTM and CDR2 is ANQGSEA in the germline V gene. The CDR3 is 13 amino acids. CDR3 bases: TGCAGCGTTGGTCGGGGGGGCACAGATACGCAGTATTTT. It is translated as CSVGRGGTDTQYF.

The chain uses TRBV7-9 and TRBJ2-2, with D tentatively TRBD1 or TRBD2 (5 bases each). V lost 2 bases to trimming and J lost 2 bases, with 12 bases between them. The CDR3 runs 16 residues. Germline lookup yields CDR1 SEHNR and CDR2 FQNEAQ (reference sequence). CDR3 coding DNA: TGTGCCAGCAGCTTATTCCAGGGAGCCAACACCGGGGAGCTGTTTTTT. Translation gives CASSLFQGANTGELFF.

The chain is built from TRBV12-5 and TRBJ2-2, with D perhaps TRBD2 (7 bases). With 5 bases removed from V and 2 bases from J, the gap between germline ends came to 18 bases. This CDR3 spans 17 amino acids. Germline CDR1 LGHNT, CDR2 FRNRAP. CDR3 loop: CASGPGDGGLNTGELFF. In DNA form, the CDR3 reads TGTGCTAGTGGTCCCGGAGACGGGGGGCTTAACACCGGGGAGCTGTTTTTT.

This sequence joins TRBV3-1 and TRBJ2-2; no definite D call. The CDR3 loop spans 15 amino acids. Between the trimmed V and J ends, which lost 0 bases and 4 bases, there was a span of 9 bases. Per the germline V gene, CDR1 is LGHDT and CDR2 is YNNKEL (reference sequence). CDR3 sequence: CASSQERLGTGELFF. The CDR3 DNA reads TGTGCCAGCAGCCAAGAAAGGCTTGGCACCGGGGAGCTGTTTTTT.

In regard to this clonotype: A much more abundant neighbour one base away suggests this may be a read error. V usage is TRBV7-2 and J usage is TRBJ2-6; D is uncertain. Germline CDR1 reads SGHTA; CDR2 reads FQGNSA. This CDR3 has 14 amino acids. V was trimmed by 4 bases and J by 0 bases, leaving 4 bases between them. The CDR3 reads CASSSRSGANVLTF. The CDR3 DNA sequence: TGTGCCAGCAGCTCCCGCTCTGGGGCCAACGTCCTGACTTTC.